The clone carrying this T cell receptor beta chain was observed many times. The antigen remains unidentified. CDR3 size: 15 residues. V trimming: 6 bases; J trimming: 3 bases; junction bases outside the gene matches: 11. The sample originates from a study of early T cells in non-severe SARS-CoV-2 infection. Study-level background: It was bulk RNA from unsorted whole blood that was sequenced, and the chains were unpaired.

Study-wide findings and caveats: Matching against VDJdb likely underestimated virus-specific expansions, favoring anti-spike CD8.

In the library, individual cDNA molecules carried attached unique molecular identifiers. TCRdb re-called the 5' RACE reads through MiXCR, storing one row per CDR3 protein. Here the sample spans about 83,000 distinct CDR3 sequences, 8.5% to 12% being singletons. The sequenced sample was whole blood, obtained at baseline. This chain joins TRBV12-3 or TRBV12-4 and TRBJ2-7, with TRBD1 identical over 7 bases. This TCR derives from an adult who was a healthcare worker with PCR-confirmed SARS-CoV-2 infection or an uninfected control (not recorded which). Here the CDR3 DNA reads TGTGCCAGCAGCCCGAGGCCCGGGACAGTCTACGAGCAGTACTTC. Protein product: CASSPRPGTVYEQYF.